This TCR beta chain was obtained from a study of beta chain features in type 1 diabetes. Study as a whole: Healthy donors and patients showed comparable age, gender and cell yields.

Of the isolated RNA, all was reverse transcribed, and so the sequenced material was expressed TCRB transcripts. Profiled with immunoSEQ multiplex PCR; TCRdb holds only in-frame clones, not every one. The table has roughly 610,000 clones, roughly a sixth seen once. Study-level findings and limits: PCR, the amplification step, might favor shorter templates, equally in patients and controls.

It was via CD45RO/CCR7/CD25/CD127/CD95/CD27 that CD4+ naive, central memory, regulatory and stem cell-like memory cells were sorted. This clone was seen a handful of times. What it binds is unknown. The specimen sequenced was naive CD4+ T cells from blood. The origin of this receptor is a young man in good health.

CDR3 residues: CASSQDGTGTHTEAFF. As DNA, the CDR3 is TGCGCCAGCAGCCAAGATGGAACAGGGACTCACACTGAAGCTTTCTTT. V usage is TRBV4-1 and J usage is TRBJ1-1, with D possibly being TRBD1 (6 bases). The CDR3 consists of 16 residues. Germline lookup yields CDR1 MGHRA and CDR2 YSYEKL. Trimming removed 0 bases at V and 3 bases at J, with 14 bases between.